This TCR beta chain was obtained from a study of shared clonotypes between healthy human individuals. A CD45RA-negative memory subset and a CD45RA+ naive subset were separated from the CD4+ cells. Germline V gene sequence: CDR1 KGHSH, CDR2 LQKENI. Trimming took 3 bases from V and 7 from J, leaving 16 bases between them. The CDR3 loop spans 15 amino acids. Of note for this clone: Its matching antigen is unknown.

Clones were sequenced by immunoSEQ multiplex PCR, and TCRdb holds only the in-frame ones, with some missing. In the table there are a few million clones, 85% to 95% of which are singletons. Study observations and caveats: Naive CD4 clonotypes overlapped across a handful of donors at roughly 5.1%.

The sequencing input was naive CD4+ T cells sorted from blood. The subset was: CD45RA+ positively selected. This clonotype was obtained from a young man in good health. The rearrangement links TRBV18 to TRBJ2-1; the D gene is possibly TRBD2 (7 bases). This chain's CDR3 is CASSPIGGPGNEQFF. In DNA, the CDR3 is TGTGCCAGCTCACCGATCGGGGGGCCTGGGAATGAGCAGTTCTTC. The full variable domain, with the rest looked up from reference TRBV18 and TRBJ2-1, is NAGVMQNPRHLVRRRGQEARLRCSPMKGHSHVYWYRQLPEEGLKFMVYLQKENIIDESGMPKERFSAEFPKEGPSILRIQQVVRGDSAAYFCASSPIGGPGNEQFFGPGTRLTVL.